These 21 T cell receptor beta chains were all obtained from the same sample, sequenced in a study of beta chain features in type 1 diabetes. Overall study findings and caveats: In every one of the four CD4+ subsets, TCRB CDR3s were moderately but significantly shorter in Type 1 diabetes patients.

For these TCRs, the target antigens are not known. The sequenced template was cDNA made from the entire isolated RNA. Method: immunoSEQ multiplex PCR; TCRdb's copy keeps in-frame clones and lacks some. Found here are about 240,000 clones, around 13% of them singletons; the top ten hold approximately 0.018%. Sequencing was done on a sample of naive CD4+ T cells from blood. Every receptor here comes from a man under 40 with type 1 diabetes.

Only a few counts were recorded for this clone. V gene TRBV7-9 combines with J gene TRBJ2-1; 8 bases are a match to TRBD1. The junction had 5 bases not matched to a gene; V was cut back by 1 base and J by 9 bases. This CDR3 contains 14 residues. Germline values: CDR1 SEHNR, CDR2 FQNEAQ (reference sequence). CDR3 sequence (DNA): TGTGCCAGCAGCTTAGGGGACAGGTGGAGTGAGCAGTTCTTC. Translated: CASSLGDRWSEQFF.

On this clone: Different DNA sequences within this sample yield the same CDR3. This rearrangement joins TRBV5-1 to TRBJ2-2, with TRBD1 matching over 7 bases. Germline-derived CDR1 and CDR2 are SGHRS and YFSETQ. The CDR3 loop spans 16 amino acids. J was trimmed by 3 bases and V by 0 bases; bases with no gene match: 5. DNA for the CDR3: TGCGCCAGCAGCTTGGGAGACAGGGAAGACACCGGGGAGCTGTTTTTT. It is translated as CASSLGDREDTGELFF.

This clone occurred a few times. The chain carries TRBV5-4 and TRBJ2-7, with 9 bases matching TRBD2. With 4 bases clipped from V and 2 bases from J, the junction kept 10 bases outside the gene matches. The CDR3 spans 16 residues. Germline CDR1 is SGHNT and CDR2 is YYREEE (reference sequence). The DNA for the CDR3 is TGTGCCAGCAGCCTCGACCTACAGCGGGAGGCCTACGAGCAGTACTTC. Translated, it gives CASSLDLQREAYEQYF.

This clone showed up just a few times. This chain links TRBV5-1 with TRBJ2-3; 11 bases align to TRBD2. Germline CDR1 is SGHRS and CDR2 is YFSETQ. This CDR3 is built from 14 residues. The V gene end was trimmed by 8 bases and the J gene end by 5 bases; junction bases not matched to a gene: 7. The CDR3 DNA reads as TGCGCCAGTAATAGCGGGGGGGCCCGAGATACGCAGTATTTT. This translates into CASNSGGARDTQYF. Variable domain in full (rest from reference TRBV5-1 and TRBJ2-3): KAGVTQTPRYLIKTRGQQVTLSCSPISGHRSVSWYQQTPGQGLQFLFEYFSETQRNKGNFPGRFSGRQFSNSRSEMNVSTLELGDSALYLCASNSGGARDTQYFGPGTRLTVL.

The V call is TRBV9, the J call TRBJ2-2, with 11 positions matching TRBD1. The germline CDR1 and CDR2 sequences are SGDLS and YYNGEE. There are 15 residues in the CDR3. Unmatched junction bases numbered 9, after V lost 3 bases and J lost 11 bases. The CDR3, as DNA: TGTGCCAGCAGCGGCCGGGACAGGGGGGGTAATGAGCTGTTTTTT. Its protein is CASSGRDRGGNELFF. The full variable domain, in which reference TRBV9 and TRBJ2-2 provide the parts outside the CDR3, is DSGVTQTPKHLITATGQRVTLRCSPRSGDLSVYWYQQSLDQGLQFLIQYYNGEERAKGNILERFSAQQFPDLHSELNLSSLELGDSALYFCASSGRDRGGNELFFGEGSRLTVL.

V gene TRBV4-2 combines with J gene TRBJ2-7, with D perhaps TRBD1 (5 bases). This CDR3 has 15 residues. The ends were cut back, 2 bases at V and 0 bases at J, with 11 bases in the middle. The V gene's germline CDR1 is LGHNA and CDR2 YNFKEQ. The CDR3 here is CASSQSVDSSYEQYF. For the CDR3, the DNA is TGTGCCAGCAGCCAATCCGTTGACAGCTCCTACGAGCAGTACTTC.

The table lists this clone with many counts. The genes are TRBV29-1 and TRBJ2-6, with D hard to call. Germline CDR1 reads SQVTM; CDR2 reads ANQGSEA. This CDR3 comprises 13 residues. With 6 bases removed from V and 0 bases from J, the gap between germline ends came to 6 bases. DNA for the CDR3: TGCAGCGTACACAGCTCTGGGGCCAACGTCCTGACTTTC. It translates to CSVHSSGANVLTF.

This clone was seen more than once but under ten times. The chain carries TRBV4-1 and TRBJ1-2, with no clear D. Deletions cut 0 bases from V and 8 bases from J, with 16 bases between. The CDR3 covers 15 residues. CDR1 is MGHRA, CDR2 YSYEKL, per germline. In DNA, the CDR3 is TGCGCCAGCAGCCAAGACACAGAGCGGGCGGGAGGCTACACCTTC. Protein sequence: CASSQDTERAGGYTF.

This clone was observed a handful of times. The V call is TRBV14, the J call TRBJ2-7, with TRBD1 matching over 8 bases. CDR3 size: 16 residues. CDR1 and CDR2 (germline): SGHDN, FVKESK. V lost 3 bases to trimming and J lost 6 bases; unmatched junction nucleotides: 13. CDR3 in DNA: TGTGCCAGCAGCCAGGGTGCATGGACAGGGTGGATCGAGCAGTACTTC. It yields the protein CASSQGAWTGWIEQYF.

A few counts support this clone. The chain recombines TRBV6-5 with TRBJ2-2, with D possibly being TRBD1 (7 bases). From germline, CDR1 is MNHEY and CDR2 SVGAGI. V shed 5 bases and J shed 5 bases, with 12 bases lying between them. The CDR3 loop spans 14 amino acids. The CDR3 DNA sequence: TGTGCCAGCAGTCGCGGGACAGCAACCGGGGAGCTGTTTTTT. Amino acid sequence: CASSRGTATGELFF.

This sequence joins TRBV19 and TRBJ2-2; 9 nucleotides agree with TRBD2. V lost 2 bases to trimming and J lost 4 bases; unmatched junction nucleotides: 2. The CDR3 runs to 15 residues. Germline lookup yields CDR1 LNHDA and CDR2 SQIVND (reference sequence). CDR3 sequence: CASSILAGATGELFF. Written as DNA, the CDR3 is TGTGCCAGTAGTATATTAGCGGGGGCCACCGGGGAGCTGTTTTTT.

A few counts support this clone. V gene TRBV27 combines with J gene TRBJ2-1, with D maybe TRBD2 (5 bases). Germline assignment: CDR1 MNHEY and CDR2 SMNVEV (reference sequence). The CDR3 covers 12 residues. V was shortened by 10 bases and J by 9 bases, with 16 bases between the two germline ends. The CDR3 sequence is CATQKRETEQFF. DNA for the CDR3: TGTGCCACCCAGAAACGGGAAACTGAGCAGTTCTTC.

The chain is built from TRBV29-1 and TRBJ2-7; 7 bases are shared with TRBD2. CDR3 size: 12 residues. Trimming took 6 bases from V and 2 from J; bases not matched to a gene: 4. Germline CDR1 is SQVTM and CDR2 is ANQGSEA. In DNA form, the CDR3 reads TGCAGCGTCCGGGAGGTCCCCTACGAGCAGTACTTC. Translation gives CSVREVPYEQYF.

This chain joins TRBV7-6 and TRBJ1-5; no firm D call. This CDR3 spans 15 amino acids. Per germline, CDR1 SGHVS and CDR2 FNYEAQ. V was clipped by 4 bases and J by 6 bases, with 16 bases between them. In nucleotides, the CDR3 is TGTGCCAGCAGCTCGAGGGCGGGGTTCGGTCAGCCCCAGCATTTT. Translating it yields CASSSRAGFGQPQHF.

The table lists this clone with a few counts. The CDR3 nucleotides are TGTGCCAGCAGTATCCGGGACAAAGAGACCCAGTACTTC. As protein: CASSIRDKETQYF. The chain links TRBV6-1 to TRBJ2-5; tentatively, D is TRBD1 (6 bases). The V end was cut by 5 bases, the J end by 3 bases, with 10 bases between. The CDR3 is 13 residues long. CDR1 MNHNS and CDR2 SASEGT come from the germline V gene.

This clone was recorded a few times. The chain combines TRBV9 with TRBJ2-2, with D possibly matching TRBD1 (5 bases). Trimming cost V 7 bases and J 0 bases, with 10 bases left between them. This CDR3 comprises 14 residues. CDR1 is SGDLS, CDR2 YYNGEE, per germline. The CDR3 is CASEGAANTGELFF. The CDR3 bases are TGTGCCAGCGAAGGGGCCGCGAACACCGGGGAGCTGTTTTTT.

V usage is TRBV10-3 and J usage is TRBJ2-5; 7 bases match TRBD2. The CDR3 sequence is 11 residues long. After removal of 8 bases from V and 5 bases from J, the junction contained 2 bases not matched to a gene. In germline, CDR1 is ENHRY, CDR2 SYGVKD. The CDR3 DNA reads as TGTGCCATCGGGGAGGGGGAGACCCAGTACTTC. As protein: CAIGEGETQYF.

This clone has only a few counts. The rearrangement uses TRBV6-5 and TRBJ1-1; 10 nucleotides match TRBD1. Germline V gene data show CDR1 as MNHEY and CDR2 as SVGAGI. The CDR3 runs to 13 residues. The V and J ends lost 5 bases and 5 bases, in that order; junction bases with no gene match: 2. CDR3 residues: CASSRGQGTEAFF. The DNA of the CDR3 is TGTGCCAGCAGTCGGGGACAGGGGACTGAAGCTTTCTTT.

This chain connects TRBV4-1 to TRBJ2-3; 10 bases line up with TRBD1. This CDR3 comprises 16 residues. The V and J ends lost 2 bases and 1 base, in that order; junction bases with no gene match: 3. Germline V CDR1 and CDR2: MGHRA, YSYEKL. DNA of the CDR3: TGCGCCAGCAGCCAAACGGGGACAGGGGGCACAGATACGCAGTATTTT. This translates into CASSQTGTGGTDTQYF.

V is TRBV6-5 and J is TRBJ1-4; 7 bases are shared with TRBD1. CDR1 MNHEY and CDR2 SVGAGI come from the germline V gene. This CDR3 region has 14 residues. V dropped 5 bases and J dropped 1; count of bases not matched to a gene: 1. Here the CDR3 reads CASSRDRTNEKLFF. As DNA, the CDR3 is TGTGCCAGCAGTAGGGACAGAACTAATGAAAAACTGTTTTTT.

This clone turned up a few times. The genes are TRBV29-1 and TRBJ1-1, with 11 positions matching TRBD1. CDR1 is SQVTM, CDR2 ANQGSEA, per germline. V was pared by 6 bases and J by 3 bases, with 3 bases of the junction left unmatched. This CDR3 has 13 amino acids. The CDR3 DNA follows: TGCAGCGTAGCGGGACAGGGGGACACTGAAGCTTTCTTT. It yields the protein CSVAGQGDTEAFF.